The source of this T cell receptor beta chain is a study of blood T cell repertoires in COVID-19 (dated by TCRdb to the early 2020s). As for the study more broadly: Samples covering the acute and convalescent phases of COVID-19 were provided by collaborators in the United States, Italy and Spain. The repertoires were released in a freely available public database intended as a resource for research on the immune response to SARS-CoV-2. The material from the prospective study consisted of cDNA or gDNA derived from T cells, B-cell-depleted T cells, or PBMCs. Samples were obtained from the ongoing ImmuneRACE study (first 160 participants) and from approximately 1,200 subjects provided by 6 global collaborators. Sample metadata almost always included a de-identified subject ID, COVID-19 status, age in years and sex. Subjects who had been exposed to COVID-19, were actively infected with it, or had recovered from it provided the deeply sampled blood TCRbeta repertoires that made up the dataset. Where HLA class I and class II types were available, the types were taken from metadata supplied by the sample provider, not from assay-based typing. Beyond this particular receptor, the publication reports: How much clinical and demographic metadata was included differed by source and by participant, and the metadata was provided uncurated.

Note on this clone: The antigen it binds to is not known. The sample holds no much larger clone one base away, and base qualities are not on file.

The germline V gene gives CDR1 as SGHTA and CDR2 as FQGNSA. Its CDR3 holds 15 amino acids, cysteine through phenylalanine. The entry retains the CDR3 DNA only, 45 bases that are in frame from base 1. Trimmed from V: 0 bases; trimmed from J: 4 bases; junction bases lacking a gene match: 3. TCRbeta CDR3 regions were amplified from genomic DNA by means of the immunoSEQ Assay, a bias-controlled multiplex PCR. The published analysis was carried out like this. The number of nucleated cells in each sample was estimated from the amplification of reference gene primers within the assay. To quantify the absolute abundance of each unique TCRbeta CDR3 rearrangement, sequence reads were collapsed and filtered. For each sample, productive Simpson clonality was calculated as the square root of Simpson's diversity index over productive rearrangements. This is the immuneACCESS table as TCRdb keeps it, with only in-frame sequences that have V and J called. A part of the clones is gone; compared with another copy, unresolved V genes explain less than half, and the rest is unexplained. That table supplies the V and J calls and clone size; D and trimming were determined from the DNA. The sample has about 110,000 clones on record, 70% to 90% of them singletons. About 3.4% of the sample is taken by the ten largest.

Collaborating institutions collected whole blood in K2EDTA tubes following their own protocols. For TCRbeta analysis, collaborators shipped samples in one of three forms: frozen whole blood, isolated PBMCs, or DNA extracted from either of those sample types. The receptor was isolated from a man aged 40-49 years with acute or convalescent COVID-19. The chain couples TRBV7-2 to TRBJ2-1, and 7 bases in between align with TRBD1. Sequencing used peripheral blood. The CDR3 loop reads CASSLATGLYNEQFF. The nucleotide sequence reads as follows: TGTGCCAGCAGCTTAGCGACAGGGTTGTACAATGAGCAGTTCTTC.